These T cell receptor beta chains were read from a single sample in a study of T cell responses to AZD1222 COVID-19 vaccine. Generated by immunoSEQ multiplex PCR, the TCRdb table keeps only in-frame clones and is missing some. The sample lists about 85,000 clones, approximately 86% occurring once. Sequencing used peripheral blood, obtained on day 0 of AZD1222 vaccination. These receptors were collected from an adult in good health. Both conserved end residues are part of each CDR3. The D gene is left open where the match is weak. Clone size is not always given. Where it is, it says once, few, many or a class for expanded clones.

V gene: TRBV7-9; clone size: NA; D gene: NA; J gene: TRBJ2-5; CDR3 DNA: TGTGCCAGCGAGAGGGGAGTACAAGAGACCCAGTACTTC; CDR3 protein: CASERGVQETQYF
V gene: TRBV19; clone size: NA; D gene: TRBD1; J gene: TRBJ2-5; CDR3 DNA: TGTGCCAGTAGTAAAATGACAGGGAACCCCTTAGAGACCCAGTACTTC; CDR3 protein: CASSKMTGNPLETQYF
V gene: TRBV7-2; clone size: few; D gene: TRBD1; J gene: TRBJ2-5; CDR3 DNA: TGTGCCAGCAGCTTCCACAGGGGGATTATGGAGACCCAGTACTTC; CDR3 protein: CASSFHRGIMETQYF
V gene: TRBV6-4; clone size: NA; D gene: TRBD1; J gene: TRBJ1-4; CDR3 DNA: TGTGCCAGCAGTGAGACAGGGGGTGAAAAACTGTTTTTT; CDR3 protein: CASSETGGEKLFF
V gene: TRBV18; clone size: NA; D gene: TRBD1; J gene: TRBJ1-3; CDR3 DNA: TGTGCCAGCTCACCCCAGACAGGGTCTGGAAACACCATATATTTT; CDR3 protein: CASSPQTGSGNTIYF
V gene: TRBV28; clone size: few; D gene: NA; J gene: TRBJ2-1; CDR3 DNA: TGTGCCAGCAGGGAGACAGATCTCCCACAGTTCTTC; CDR3 protein: CASRETDLPQFF
V gene: TRBV2; clone size: once; D gene: TRBD2; J gene: TRBJ2-1; CDR3 DNA: TGTGCCAGCAGTGAGAGGGTAGCGGGGTTAAATGAGCAGTTCTTC; CDR3 protein: CASSERVAGLNEQFF
V gene: TRBV11-2; clone size: once; D gene: TRBD1; J gene: TRBJ2-4; CDR3 DNA: TGTGCCAGCAGCTCTACAGGGGGCCAAAACATTCAGTACTTC; CDR3 protein: CASSSTGGQNIQYF
V gene: TRBV5-6; clone size: few; D gene: NA; J gene: TRBJ2-5; CDR3 DNA: TGTGCCAGCAGCTTGGCAGCGAACCCTCAAGAGACCCAGTACTTC; CDR3 protein: CASSLAANPQETQYF
V gene: TRBV7-9; clone size: NA; D gene: NA; J gene: TRBJ2-5; CDR3 DNA: TGTGCCAGCGGAAGATTCGGGGAAGAGACCCAGTACTTC; CDR3 protein: CASGRFGEETQYF
V gene: TRBV28; clone size: NA; D gene: TRBD2; J gene: TRBJ2-1; CDR3 DNA: TGTGCCACCGAGACTAGCGGGAACCATGGGTCCTACAATGAGCAGTTCTTC; CDR3 protein: CATETSGNHGSYNEQFF
V gene: TRBV7-8; clone size: NA; D gene: NA; J gene: TRBJ1-2; CDR3 DNA: TGTGCCAGCAGCGGAGGACGGGGCCTCTATGGCTACACCTTC; CDR3 protein: CASSGGRGLYGYTF
V gene: TRBV19; clone size: NA; D gene: TRBD1; J gene: TRBJ1-5; CDR3 DNA: TGTGCCACTGGGGACAGGGGGGAAAGTCAGCCCCAGCATTTT; CDR3 protein: CATGDRGESQPQHF
V gene: TRBV20-1; clone size: NA; D gene: NA; J gene: TRBJ1-6; CDR3 DNA: TGCAGTGCTAGTATTTCGGGGGTTTCCTATAATTCACCCCTCCACTTT; CDR3 protein: CSASISGVSYNSPLHF
V gene: TRBV3-1/TRBV3-2; clone size: NA; D gene: TRBD1; J gene: TRBJ1-2; CDR3 DNA: TGTGCCAGCAGCCATTCAGGGACAGGGGGCGGCCCAGGGGGCTACACCTTC; CDR3 protein: CASSHSGTGGGPGGYTF
V gene: TRBV6-2/TRBV6-3; clone size: NA; D gene: TRBD1; J gene: TRBJ1-5; CDR3 DNA: TGTGCCAGCAGTTCACCGGGACAGGGGGCGCTTAGTAGCAATCAGCCCCAGCATTTT; CDR3 protein: CASSSPGQGALSSNQPQHF
V gene: TRBV7-2; clone size: once; D gene: NA; J gene: TRBJ2-5; CDR3 DNA: TGTGCCAGCAGCTTAGTATTTCAAGAGACCCAGTACTTC; CDR3 protein: CASSLVFQETQYF